These 23 T cell receptor beta chains were sequenced from one sample in a study of T cell responses to AZD1222 COVID-19 vaccine. TCRdb keeps only in-frame clones here, not all; method: immunoSEQ multiplex PCR. Of around 130,000 clones in the sample, over 75% were seen once. This specimen was peripheral blood, taken on day 0 of AZD1222 vaccination. Source of these receptors: an adult in good health.

V and J are TRBV29-1 and TRBJ2-5; D not certain. CDR1 and CDR2 (germline): SQVTM, ANQGSEA. The CDR3 sequence is 14 residues long. The germline V and J ends were trimmed by 0 bases and 5 bases, with 13 bases remaining between them. CDR3 DNA sequence: TGCAGCGTTGAAGAAGGAGCGTCGCGGGAGACCCAGTACTTC. It codes for CSVEEGASRETQYF.

The chain carries TRBV6-5 and TRBJ1-6; possible D gene TRBD1, 5 bases. The CDR3 length is 13 residues. CDR1 and CDR2 from the germline V gene are MNHEY and SVGAGI. V lost 7 bases and J lost 7, with 11 bases in between. The CDR3 is CASIRVENSPLHF. As DNA, the CDR3 is TGTGCCAGCATCAGGGTAGAGAATTCACCCCTCCACTTT.

The chain uses TRBV15 and TRBJ1-1; D is undetermined. CDR3 length: 16 amino acids. The germline gives CDR1 LNHNV, CDR2 YYDKDF (reference sequence). The germline V and J ends were trimmed by 0 bases and 0 bases, with 11 bases remaining between them. In nucleotides, the CDR3 is TGTGCCACCAGCAGAGACCCCTCCCGGATGAACACTGAAGCTTTCTTT. Translation: CATSRDPSRMNTEAFF.

This clone was counted once. The chain is built from TRBV24-1 and TRBJ1-2; possibly TRBD1 for D (6 bases). CDR1 is KGHDR and CDR2 is SFDVKD in the germline V gene. Trimming removed 4 bases from V and 5 bases from J, with 19 bases in between. The CDR3 is made up of 16 amino acids. CDR3 protein: CATSEKSGTTLYGYTF. The CDR3 DNA sequence: TGTGCCACCAGTGAGAAATCTGGGACAACGCTTTATGGCTACACCTTC.

The CDR3 is CASSQTGQGSHEQYF. The CDR3 DNA reads TGTGCCAGCAGCCAAACGGGACAGGGAAGCCACGAGCAGTACTTC. The V call is TRBV4-2, the J call TRBJ2-7, with TRBD1 matching over 9 bases. Germline CDR1 and CDR2: LGHNA and YNFKEQ. The CDR3 sequence is 15 residues long. Losses at the gene ends were 2 bases for V and 5 bases for J; bases not matched to a gene: 7.

This sequence joins TRBV4-1 and TRBJ1-2; TRBD1 agrees at 7 bases. Germline CDR1 and CDR2: MGHRA and YSYEKL. The CDR3 is 14 residues long. V lost 1 base, J lost 13 bases, and 12 bases stayed unmatched. CDR3 nucleotide sequence: TGCGCCAGCAGCCAAGGAAGACAGGGAGTTCTTATCACCTTC. This sequence encodes CASSQGRQGVLITF.

The chain has TRBV5-5 and TRBJ2-6; D is unclear. The ends were cut back, 2 bases at V and 4 bases at J, with 13 bases in the middle. In germline, CDR1 is SGHKS, CDR2 YYEKEE (reference sequence). CDR3 length equals 16 residues. The CDR3 sequence is CASSFGIDSGANVLTF. The CDR3 nucleotides are TGTGCCAGCAGCTTCGGCATCGACTCCGGGGCCAACGTCCTGACTTTC. Complete variable domain (other parts from reference TRBV5-5 and TRBJ2-6): DAGVTQSPTHLIKTRGQQVTLRCSPISGHKSVSWYQQVLGQGPQFIFQYYEKEERGRGNFPDRFSARQFPNYSSELNVNALLLGDSALYLCASSFGIDSGANVLTFGAGSRLTVL.

The chain recombines TRBV28 with TRBJ2-2; possible D gene TRBD2, 6 bases. V lost 6 bases to trimming and J lost 4 bases, with 15 bases between them. CDR3 size: 15 residues. Germline assignment: CDR1 MDHEN and CDR2 SYDVKM. The chain's CDR3 is CASSFGAGITGELFF. CDR3 DNA sequence: TGTGCCAGCAGCTTTGGGGCGGGGATCACCGGGGAGCTGTTTTTT.

CDR3 in amino acids: CAVTGSSTDTQYF. Here the CDR3 DNA reads TGTGCCGTGACAGGTTCTAGCACAGATACGCAGTATTTT. This chain joins TRBV30 and TRBJ2-3; perhaps TRBD1 as D (6 bases). This CDR3 has 13 residues. Germline CDR1 GTSNPN, CDR2 SVGIG (reference sequence). V gave up 8 bases and J gave up 0 bases, with 12 bases separating them.

This chain connects TRBV29-1 to TRBJ2-7; possible D gene TRBD2, 6 bases. The V and J ends lost 3 bases and 3 bases respectively, with 12 bases between them. In germline, CDR1 is SQVTM, CDR2 ANQGSEA. CDR3 length: 13 amino acids. The CDR3 bases are TGCAGCGTTGAGGGGACGGGGGACTACGAGCAGTACTTC. This encodes CSVEGTGDYEQYF.

The V and J genes are TRBV19 and TRBJ1-2; no firm D call. V was cut by 0 bases and J by 4 bases, with 12 bases left in between. In germline, CDR1 is LNHDA, CDR2 SQIVND (reference sequence). The CDR3 runs to 15 residues. CDR3 sequence (DNA): TGTGCCAGTAGTATAGATCCCACCCACGCCTATGGCTACACCTTC. This sequence encodes CASSIDPTHAYGYTF.

The V call is TRBV3-1 (or the pseudogene TRBV3-2), the J call TRBJ2-2; 13 bases are a match to TRBD2. This CDR3 has 16 residues. J was trimmed by 4 bases and V by 4 bases; bases with no gene match: 3. CDR1 LGHDT and CDR2 YNNKEL come from the germline V gene (reference sequence). CDR3 region: CASSPGLAGVTGELFF. DNA for the CDR3: TGTGCCAGCAGCCCAGGACTAGCGGGGGTCACCGGGGAGCTGTTTTTT.

The J gene is TRBJ2-7, the V gene TRBV3-1 (or the pseudogene TRBV3-2); the D is unclear. The ends were cut back, 3 bases at V and 6 bases at J, with 12 bases in the middle. Germline CDR1 is LGHDT and CDR2 is YNNKEL (reference sequence). The CDR3 totals 13 residues. CDR3 coding DNA: TGTGCCAGCAGCCAGGGTTTAATGTCCGAGCAGTACTTC. This gives the protein CASSQGLMSEQYF.

The CDR3: CASSEKEGSNNEQFF. CDR3 coding DNA: TGTGCCAGCAGTGAAAAGGAGGGGAGTAACAATGAGCAGTTCTTC. This rearrangement joins TRBV6-1 to TRBJ2-1, with a tentative D call TRBD2 (6 bases). The CDR3 spans 15 residues. The ends were cut back, 2 bases at V and 5 bases at J, with 13 bases in the middle. Germline CDR1 reads MNHNS; CDR2 reads SASEGT.

The V and J genes are TRBV13 and TRBJ2-5; D unclear. The germline CDR1 and CDR2 sequences are PRHDT and FYEKMQ (reference sequence). Trimming shortened V by 0 bases and J by 1 base, and 6 bases separated the two germline ends. This CDR3 is 14 amino acids long. CDR3 nucleotides: TGTGCCAGCAGCTTAGGAAGAGCCCAAGAGACCCAGTACTTC. Residues: CASSLGRAQETQYF.

This clone was counted a single time. V usage is TRBV29-1 and J usage is TRBJ2-1; D gene unclear. CDR3 length: 10 residues. V was trimmed by 7 bases and J by 5 bases, leaving 6 bases between them. Looked up from germline, CDR1 is SQVTM and CDR2 is ANQGSEA. Written as DNA, the CDR3 is TGCAGCGCTGGGAACAATGAGCAGTTCTTC. Its translation: CSAGNNEQFF.

The rearrangement links TRBV6-5 to TRBJ2-3; 10 bases are a match to TRBD1. After removal of 6 bases from V and 2 bases from J, the junction contained 2 bases not matched to a gene. Germline V CDR1 and CDR2: MNHEY, SVGAGI. The CDR3 is 14 residues long. CDR3 sequence reads: CASSGTGATDTQYF. CDR3 bases: TGTGCCAGCAGCGGGACAGGGGCCACAGATACGCAGTATTTT.

This clone occurred a few times. This chain links TRBV18 with TRBJ1-6; D is perhaps TRBD1 (5 bases). In germline, CDR1 is KGHSH, CDR2 LQKENI. This CDR3 has 16 amino acids. Trimming left V 2 bases short and J 8 bases short, with 16 bases between. Here the CDR3 DNA reads TGTGCCAGCTCACCAGTTTCGGGAGTGGGGCATTCACCCCTCCACTTT. It yields the protein CASSPVSGVGHSPLHF.

The rearrangement joins TRBV7-2 to TRBJ2-5; a weak D match, TRBD1 (6 bases). Germline assignment: CDR1 SGHTA and CDR2 FQGNSA. Trimming pared 5 bases from V and 5 bases from J, leaving 21 bases between. The CDR3 loop spans 16 amino acids. The DNA for the CDR3 is TGTGCCAGCAGCCCAAGGATCTGGGGGCCTATGGAGACCCAGTACTTC. This gives the protein CASSPRIWGPMETQYF.

The chain employs TRBV6-4 and TRBJ2-1, with D perhaps matching TRBD1 or TRBD2 (5 bases each). V was pared by 0 bases and J by 5 bases, with 14 bases between. Looked up from germline, CDR1 is MRHNA and CDR2 is SNTAGT. This CDR3 has 16 residues. This chain's CDR3 is CASSDSGVSHNNEQFF. Written as DNA, the CDR3 is TGTGCCAGCAGTGACTCGGGGGTCTCCCATAACAATGAGCAGTTCTTC.

This clone was observed a single time. The chain links TRBV9 to TRBJ1-4; D gene uncertain. The germline V gene encodes CDR1 SGDLS and CDR2 YYNGEE. The V end lost 0 bases, the J end lost 3 bases, and 9 bases lay between the germline ends. This CDR3 region has 15 residues. The chain's CDR3 is CASSVGRAANEKLFF. DNA of the CDR3: TGTGCCAGCAGCGTAGGGAGGGCTGCTAATGAAAAACTGTTTTTT.

V is TRBV30 and J is TRBJ2-7; 7 bases line up with TRBD2. Germline loops: CDR1 GTSNPN, CDR2 SVGIG (reference sequence). V dropped 7 bases and J dropped 0; count of bases not matched to a gene: 12. The CDR3 contains 15 residues. The CDR3: CASAPLAGLSYEQYF. In nucleotides, the CDR3 is TGTGCCTCCGCCCCCTTAGCGGGCCTCTCCTACGAGCAGTACTTC. The entire variable domain, with the rest obtained from reference TRBV30 and TRBJ2-7, is as follows: SQTIHQWPATLVQPVGSPLSLECTVEGTSNPNLYWYRQAAGRGLQLLFYSVGIGQISSEVPQNLSASRPQDRQFILSSKKLLLSDSGFYLCASAPLAGLSYEQYFGPGTRLTVT.

This sequence joins TRBV3-1 (or the pseudogene TRBV3-2) and TRBJ1-1; D possibly corresponds to TRBD1 (5 bases). Per the germline V gene, CDR1 is LGHDT and CDR2 is YNNKEL (reference sequence). The CDR3 sequence is 15 residues long. V was cut by 1 base and J by 4 bases, with 13 bases left in between. CDR3 amino acids: CASSQVVVQATEAFF. In DNA, the CDR3 is TGTGCCAGCAGCCAAGTGGTCGTACAGGCCACTGAAGCTTTCTTT.